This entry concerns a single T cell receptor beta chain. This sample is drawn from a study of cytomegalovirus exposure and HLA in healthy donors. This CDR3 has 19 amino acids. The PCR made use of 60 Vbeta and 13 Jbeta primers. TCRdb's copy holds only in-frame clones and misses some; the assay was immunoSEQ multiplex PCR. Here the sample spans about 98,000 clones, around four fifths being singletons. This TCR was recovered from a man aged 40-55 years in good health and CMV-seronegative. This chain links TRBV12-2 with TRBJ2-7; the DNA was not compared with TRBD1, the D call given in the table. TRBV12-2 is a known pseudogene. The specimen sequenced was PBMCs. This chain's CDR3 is CASRLDSGAPRAGRYEQYF. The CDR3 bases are TGTGCAAGTCGCTTAGATAGTGGTGCCCCCCGAGCAGGGCGGTACGAGCAGTACTTC.